A selection of T cell receptor beta chains follows, all from one sample in a study of T cell responses to AZD1222 COVID-19 vaccine. Profiling relied on immunoSEQ multiplex PCR, and the TCRdb table lists in-frame clones only, not all of them. The profile shows around 200,000 clones, around 93% of them singletons. The specimen was peripheral blood, collected 28 days after the second dose of the MenACWY control vaccine. Receptor source: an adult who received the MenACWY meningococcal vaccine as a control. The CDR3 runs from the conserved cysteine through the conserved F or W. Fields, in order: D gene, V gene, J gene, clone size, CDR3 DNA, CDR3 protein. D genes are given only for firm matches. Clone size, where shown, is once, few, many, or a class for clones that have expanded.

TRBD1,TRBV9,TRBJ1-2,-,TGTGCCAGCAGCCCCGACAGGGGAAGGGGTACGGGCTACACCTTC,CASSPDRGRGTGYTF
TRBD1,TRBV6-5,TRBJ1-2,-,TGTGCCACCGAACCGGGACAGGCCTCGGGGGGCTACACCTTC,CATEPGQASGGYTF
TRBD2,TRBV3-1/TRBV3-2,TRBJ2-3,-,TGTGCCAGCAGCCAAGCGGGGGGGGGCGGAGATACGCAGTATTTT,CASSQAGGGGDTQYF
-,TRBV7-3,TRBJ2-2,-,TGTGCCAGCAGCCCTGGCGGGACAGTAAACACCGGGGAGCTGTTTTTT,CASSPGGTVNTGELFF
-,TRBV7-8,TRBJ1-3,few,TGTGCCAGCAGTTTCGAACAGTTTAGTCCTGGAAACACCATATATTTT,CASSFEQFSPGNTIYF
-,TRBV29-1,TRBJ1-3,once,TGCAGCGTTGAATTGGACAGAAACACCATATATTTT,CSVELDRNTIYF
TRBD2,TRBV5-1,TRBJ2-1,-,TGCGCCAGCAGCTTCGGACTAGCGGGGGGTTATCCGAATCAGTGGAACAATGAGCAGTTCTTC,CASSFGLAGGYPNQWNNEQFF
TRBD2,TRBV2,TRBJ2-3,-,TGTGCCGGAGGACTAGCGGGGGTCCGAACAGATACGCAGTATTTT,CAGGLAGVRTDTQYF
-,TRBV7-9,TRBJ1-4,once,TGTGCCAGCAGCCCGCGAGAACAGTATAATGAAAAACTGTTTTTT,CASSPREQYNEKLFF
-,TRBV15,TRBJ1-5,many,TGTGCCACGGGCCGGGGGGGTGGCAATCAGCCCCAGCATTTT,CATGRGGGNQPQHF
-,TRBV3-1/TRBV3-2,TRBJ1-1,-,TGTGCCAGCAGCCAATTGGTCAGTACTGAAGCTTTCTTT,CASSQLVSTEAFF
TRBD2,TRBV27,TRBJ2-7,-,TGTGCCAGCACCCCCGGGGGACTAGCGGACTATTACGAGCAGTACTTC,CASTPGGLADYYEQYF
-,TRBV11-2,TRBJ2-3,once,TGTGCCAGCAGCTTAGGACCGACTGGCACAGATACGCAGTATTTT,CASSLGPTGTDTQYF
-,TRBV7-9,TRBJ1-2,-,TGTGCCAGCAGCTCCATTGGGGCTGACCCTCTTGATAACTATGGCTACACCTTC,CASSSIGADPLDNYGYTF
TRBD2,TRBV6-5,TRBJ2-7,-,TGTGCCAGCGAACTAGCGCAGACTTACGAGCAGTACTTC,CASELAQTYEQYF
-,TRBV27,TRBJ2-1,-,TGTGCCAGCAGTTTTGGGAGCTCCTACAATGAGCAGTTCTTC,CASSFGSSYNEQFF
-,TRBV19,TRBJ2-1,-,TGTGCCAGTAGTATAACGGGCAGCCGGGATGAGCAGTTCTTC,CASSITGSRDEQFF
TRBD1,TRBV5-5,TRBJ1-1,-,TGTGCCAGCAGCGTACAGGGGATGAACACTGAAGCTTTCTTT,CASSVQGMNTEAFF
-,TRBV12-3/TRBV12-4,TRBJ1-2,once,TGTGCCAGCAGTACCCCAGGGAACTATGGCTACACCTTC,CASSTPGNYGYTF
TRBD2,TRBV25-1,TRBJ2-5,-,TGTGCCAGCAGTGCCGGACTAGCGGGGCTAGAGACCCAGTACTTC,CASSAGLAGLETQYF
-,TRBV27,TRBJ1-6,-,TGTGCCAGCAGTTTTGGGACGACTTTTAATTCACCCCTCCACTTT,CASSFGTTFNSPLHF